One sample yielded the 29 T cell receptor beta chains listed below, sequenced in a study of blood T cell repertoires in COVID-19. Assay: immunoSEQ multiplex PCR; the TCRdb copy retains only in-frame clones and omits some. Of under 250,000 clones listed, roughly 91% are singletons. The source material was PBMCs or T cells enriched from blood (not recorded which). The source is a woman younger than 45 with acute COVID-19.

The V call is TRBV27, the J call TRBJ2-1; 8 bases are a match to TRBD1. The ends lost 0 bases at V and 4 bases at J; junction bases unmatched: 5. Germline assignment: CDR1 MNHEY and CDR2 SMNVEV (reference sequence). CDR3 length: 16 residues. CDR3 DNA sequence: TGTGCCAGCAGTTTATCCGCGGACAGGGCTTACAATGAGCAGTTCTTC. It translates to CASSLSADRAYNEQFF.

This clone has more than one count but fewer than ten. Other nucleotide sequences in the sample specify the same CDR3. The rearrangement joins TRBV18 to TRBJ2-7; 11 bases agree with TRBD1. Unmatched junction bases numbered 7, after V lost 6 bases and J lost 3 bases. Germline V CDR1 and CDR2: KGHSH, LQKENI. The CDR3 loop spans 15 amino acids. The CDR3 here is CASSPAGTGGYEQYF. DNA of the CDR3: TGTGCCAGCTCTCCCGCAGGGACAGGGGGCTACGAGCAGTACTTC.

The rearrangement uses TRBV3-1 (or the pseudogene TRBV3-2) and TRBJ2-3; D possibly corresponds to TRBD2 (5 bases). V gave up 3 bases and J gave up 0 bases, with 10 bases separating them. The CDR3 covers 15 residues. Germline values: CDR1 LGHDT, CDR2 YNNKEL (reference sequence). The CDR3 sequence is CASSQDSGSTDTQYF. The CDR3, as DNA: TGTGCCAGCAGCCAGGATTCGGGGAGCACAGATACGCAGTATTTT.

The V and J genes are TRBV14 and TRBJ2-7, with a tentative D call TRBD1 (6 bases). There are 14 residues in the CDR3. The V gene lost 4 bases and the J gene lost 0 bases, with 10 bases spanning the gap. Germline CDR1 SGHDN, CDR2 FVKESK. The CDR3 DNA reads TGTGCCAGCAGCCCTTGGACAGCCTCCTACGAGCAGTACTTC. Encoded protein: CASSPWTASYEQYF.

The chain uses TRBV7-9 and TRBJ2-7; D is undetermined. CDR3 length equals 12 residues. Germline V gene lookup returns CDR1 SEHNR and CDR2 FQNEAQ (reference sequence). V dropped 4 bases and J dropped 2 bases, with 6 bases sitting between them. The CDR3 DNA reads TGTGCCAGCAGCTCAGGAACCTACGAGCAGTACTTC. Translated, it gives CASSSGTYEQYF.

This sequence joins TRBV9 and TRBJ1-1; 10 positions agree with TRBD1. J lost 1 base, V lost 4 bases, and 7 bases had no gene match. This CDR3 spans 16 amino acids. The germline V gene has CDR1 SGDLS and CDR2 YYNGEE. CDR3 sequence reads: CASSSRDRGANTEAFF. In DNA form, the CDR3 reads TGTGCCAGCAGCTCCCGGGACAGGGGAGCGAACACTGAAGCTTTCTTT.

This chain links TRBV5-5 with TRBJ2-7; D is perhaps TRBD2 (6 bases). The CDR3 contains 14 residues. CDR1 SGHKS and CDR2 YYEKEE come from the germline V gene (reference sequence). The ends were cut back, 3 bases at V and 2 bases at J, with 12 bases in the middle. The CDR3, as DNA: TGTGCCAGCAGCTGGTTAGCGGCTACCTACGAGCAGTACTTC. It yields the protein CASSWLAATYEQYF.

The chain combines TRBV28 with TRBJ1-4; a possible D gene is TRBD1 (6 bases). The germline CDR1 and CDR2 sequences are MDHEN and SYDVKM. The germline V and J ends were trimmed by 6 bases and 8 bases, with 13 bases remaining between them. This CDR3 region has 13 residues. The CDR3 spells CASRAQGREKLFF. The CDR3 region has the DNA TGTGCCAGCAGGGCCCAGGGGCGAGAAAAACTGTTTTTT.

The rearrangement uses TRBV28 and TRBJ1-2, with D tentatively TRBD1 (6 bases). CDR1 MDHEN and CDR2 SYDVKM come from the germline V gene. This CDR3 is built from 13 residues. Trimming pared 6 bases from V and 2 bases from J, leaving 10 bases between. The CDR3 region has the DNA TGTGCCAGCAGGTTCCAGGGGAACTATGGCTACACCTTC. Amino acids: CASRFQGNYGYTF.

The chain recombines TRBV10-3 with TRBJ2-7; TRBD1 aligns across 10 bases. This CDR3 is 13 amino acids long. The V segment lost 10 bases and the J segment 3 bases; nucleotides outside the gene matches: 6. Germline V gives CDR1 ENHRY, CDR2 SYGVKD. The CDR3 DNA sequence: TGTGCCAGCACCGGGACAGGGGTCTACGAGCAGTACTTC. Residues: CASTGTGVYEQYF.

This chain connects TRBV2 to TRBJ2-2, with a tentative D call TRBD1 (5 bases). The CDR3 spans 18 residues. V was shortened by 1 base and J by 1 base, with 16 bases between the two germline ends. In germline, CDR1 is SNHLY, CDR2 FYNNEI. DNA of the CDR3: TGTGCCAGCAGTGAAGGAGTTGGGCAGGGCAAGAACACCGGGGAGCTGTTTTTT. Its protein is CASSEGVGQGKNTGELFF.

Only one count was recorded for this clone. The chain is built from TRBV24-1 and TRBJ2-2, with 9 bases aligning to TRBD2. Germline trimming cut 4 bases from V and 5 bases from J; bases unmatched to any gene: 16. This CDR3 is 19 amino acids long. Germline CDR1 KGHDR, CDR2 SFDVKD. The CDR3 DNA reads as TGTGCCACCAGTGACACCCAATATAGCGGGGGACGAGATACCGGGGAGCTGTTTTTT. Amino acids: CATSDTQYSGGRDTGELFF.

V is TRBV5-4 and J is TRBJ2-7; possible D gene TRBD2, 7 bases. In germline, CDR1 is SGHNT, CDR2 YYREEE (reference sequence). V lost 1 base, J lost 0 bases, and 23 bases lay in between. The CDR3 is 19 amino acids. CDR3 region: CASSLPPLEGGGDSYEQYF. In DNA form, the CDR3 reads TGTGCCAGCAGCTTGCCGCCTTTAGAGGGAGGGGGGGACTCCTACGAGCAGTACTTC.

The chain has TRBV19 and TRBJ2-7; D remains unclear. Between the trimmed V and J ends, which lost 0 bases and 2 bases, there was a span of 8 bases. The CDR3 runs to 14 residues. The germline V gene encodes CDR1 LNHDA and CDR2 SQIVND (reference sequence). The CDR3 sequence: CASSIDSSPYEQYF. DNA of the CDR3: TGTGCCAGTAGTATAGATTCCAGTCCCTACGAGCAGTACTTC.

The V call is TRBV4-1, the J call TRBJ1-2, with 7 bases aligning to TRBD1. This CDR3 is built from 16 residues. The V segment lost 0 bases and the J segment 7 bases; nucleotides outside the gene matches: 11. Germline V gene data show CDR1 as MGHRA and CDR2 as YSYEKL. Here the CDR3 DNA reads TGCGCCAGCAGCCAAGAGAGGGGGCAGGAGTGGATTGGCTACACCTTC. It is translated as CASSQERGQEWIGYTF.

The chain couples TRBV9 to TRBJ2-1; D gene ambiguous. In germline, CDR1 is SGDLS, CDR2 YYNGEE. V lost 3 bases to trimming and J lost 0 bases, with 7 bases between them. The CDR3 is made up of 14 amino acids. The CDR3 nucleotides are TGTGCCAGCAGCGAGCTAGGCTCCTACAATGAGCAGTTCTTC. Amino acids: CASSELGSYNEQFF.

This chain joins TRBV19 and TRBJ1-2; the match to TRBD1 covers 7 bases. Trimming removed 5 bases from V and 5 bases from J; junction bases left unmatched: 11. Germline V lookup: CDR1 LNHDA, CDR2 SQIVND (reference sequence). The CDR3 spans 15 residues. CDR3 DNA: TGTGCCAGTAGTCCGCCCGGAGGGGGCAGGTATGGCTACACCTTC. Translating it yields CASSPPGGGRYGYTF. Using reference TRBV19 and TRBJ1-2 for the parts outside the CDR3, the full variable domain is DGGITQSPKYLFRKEGQNVTLSCEQNLNHDAMYWYRQDPGQGLRLIYYSQIVNDFQKGDIAEGYSVSREKKESFPLTVTSAQKNPTAFYLCASSPPGGGRYGYTFGSGTRLTVV.

V and J are TRBV5-5 and TRBJ2-1; 10 bases are a match to TRBD1. Trimming at V came to 1 base and at J to 6 bases, leaving 4 bases not matched to a gene. CDR3 length: 15 amino acids. Germline CDR1 reads SGHKS; CDR2 reads YYEKEE (reference sequence). The CDR3 reads CASSLSGTGVNEQFF. The CDR3 DNA is TGTGCCAGCAGCTTGTCGGGGACAGGGGTCAATGAGCAGTTCTTC.

This CDR3 reads CSASMGVNQPQHF. CDR3 DNA sequence: TGCAGTGCTAGTATGGGCGTCAATCAGCCCCAGCATTTT. The chain is built from TRBV20-1 and TRBJ1-5, with no clear D. This CDR3 is 13 amino acids long. Trimming cost V 3 bases and J 3 bases, with 9 bases left between them. Germline CDR1 and CDR2: DFQATT and SNEGSKA (reference sequence).

The chain joins TRBV28 to TRBJ1-5, with D possibly matching TRBD1 (6 bases). The germline gives CDR1 MDHEN, CDR2 SYDVKM. The V and J ends lost 2 bases and 0 bases respectively, with 17 bases between them. CDR3 length: 18 residues. The CDR3 DNA is TGTGCCAGCAGTTTAGAACGAGCCAGGGGAGATAGCAATCAGCCCCAGCATTTT. Its translation is CASSLERARGDSNQPQHF.

CDR3 sequence: CSASDRGDTEAFF. CDR3 nucleotide sequence: TGCAGTGCAAGTGACAGGGGGGATACTGAAGCTTTCTTT. V and J are TRBV20-1 and TRBJ1-1, with 9 bases aligning to TRBD1. Unmatched junction bases numbered 7, after V lost 6 bases and J lost 5 bases. Germline V gives CDR1 DFQATT, CDR2 SNEGSKA (reference sequence). This CDR3 is built from 13 residues.

The V and J genes are TRBV7-2 and TRBJ2-7; 8 positions agree with TRBD2. Germline V gene lookup returns CDR1 SGHTA and CDR2 FQGNSA. The CDR3 has 15 residues. V shed 1 base and J 1 base; nucleotides not matched to a gene: 3. DNA of the CDR3: TGTGCCAGCAGCTTAGTAGCGGGGCGTTCCTACGAGCAGTACTTC. Its translation: CASSLVAGRSYEQYF.

This chain uses TRBV20-1 with TRBJ1-1; D might be TRBD1 (5 bases). Per the germline V gene, CDR1 is DFQATT and CDR2 is SNEGSKA (reference sequence). The CDR3 runs to 11 residues. The CDR3 protein is CTQAGYTEAFF. DNA for the CDR3: TGCACACAGGCGGGGTACACTGAAGCTTTCTTT.

The chain carries TRBV6-5 and TRBJ2-1; D may be TRBD2 (6 bases). V was pared by 7 bases and J by 3 bases, with 16 bases between. Germline V gene lookup returns CDR1 MNHEY and CDR2 SVGAGI. This CDR3 comprises 15 residues. This CDR3 reads CASKGGVGHYNEQFF. As DNA, the CDR3 is TGTGCCAGCAAAGGAGGGGTGGGGCACTACAATGAGCAGTTCTTC.

This clone was counted only a few times. The chain has TRBV6-2 or TRBV6-3 and TRBJ1-2; TRBD1 aligns across 10 bases. The CDR3 is 15 amino acids. Trimming cost V 2 bases and J 6 bases; bases outside gene matches: 6. Germline-derived CDR1 and CDR2 are MNHEY and SVGEGT. The DNA of the CDR3 is TGTGCCAGCAGTTACGTGGGGACAGGGGTGGATGGCTACACCTTC. This encodes CASSYVGTGVDGYTF.

This clone has just one count. The gene calls are TRBV2 and TRBJ2-7, with 9 bases aligning to TRBD2. CDR1 is SNHLY and CDR2 is FYNNEI in the germline V gene. The CDR3 extends over 14 amino acids. V lost 10 bases and J lost 0; bases outside the gene matches: 7. The CDR3 is CAIASGASSYEQYF. The CDR3 nucleotides are TGTGCCATCGCTAGCGGGGCTAGCTCCTACGAGCAGTACTTC.

The chain uses TRBV4-3 and TRBJ1-3; D may be TRBD1 (6 bases). The germline V gene encodes CDR1 LGHNA and CDR2 YSLEER. The length of the CDR3 is 15 residues. Trimming shortened V by 0 bases and J by 4 bases, and 10 bases separated the two germline ends. CDR3 sequence reads: CASSQDGTSGNTIYF. The CDR3 coding sequence is TGCGCCAGCAGCCAAGATGGGACAAGCGGAAACACCATATATTTT.

The chain combines TRBV6-1 with TRBJ1-1, with TRBD1 as a possible D gene (6 bases). CDR1 and CDR2 (germline): MNHNS, SASEGT. With 2 bases removed from V and 5 bases from J, the gap between germline ends came to 21 bases. This CDR3 has 17 amino acids. The CDR3 here is CASSEPQGRGGWTEAFF. DNA of the CDR3: TGTGCCAGCAGTGAACCCCAAGGAAGGGGGGGTTGGACTGAAGCTTTCTTT.

The V call is TRBV19, the J call TRBJ1-2; TRBD1 matches at 7 bases. Trimming took 7 bases from V and 4 from J; bases not matched to a gene: 12. This CDR3 region has 15 residues. CDR1 is LNHDA and CDR2 is SQIVND in the germline V gene (reference sequence). In DNA form, the CDR3 reads TGTGCCAGTACCCGAACCACAGGGGTAGGCTATGGCTACACCTTC. It codes for CASTRTTGVGYGYTF.